Below are 27 T cell receptor beta chains sequenced from a single sample in a study of blood T cell repertoires in COVID-19. Sequencing was performed with immunoSEQ multiplex PCR; in TCRdb, only in-frame clones are kept and a portion is missing. The data hold 180,000 or so clones, with 75% to 90% observed a single time. Sequences were obtained from peripheral blood. The receptor source for this set is a man in his forties with acute or convalescent COVID-19.

The chain joins TRBV21-1 to TRBJ2-1; the table's TRBD1 call for D was not verified on the DNA. TRBV21-1 is labeled a pseudogene. CDR3 length: 15 residues. CDR3 loop: CASSRTLGQADEQFF. In DNA form, the CDR3 reads TGTGCCAGCAGCAGAACGTTGGGACAGGCGGATGAGCAGTTCTTC.

The chain employs TRBV28 and TRBJ1-2; 7 nucleotides line up with TRBD1. Looked up from germline, CDR1 is MDHEN and CDR2 is SYDVKM. CDR3 length: 18 amino acids. The V gene end was trimmed by 4 bases and the J gene end by 2 bases; junction bases not matched to a gene: 16. Here the CDR3 reads CASSSLGTASFRNYGYTF. Here the CDR3 DNA reads TGTGCCAGCAGTTCCCTCGGGACAGCTTCTTTTCGAAACTATGGCTACACCTTC.

CDR3 protein: CASSIGGGPQETQYF. The CDR3 DNA sequence: TGTGCCAGTAGTATAGGGGGGGGGCCCCAAGAGACCCAGTACTTC. The V and J genes are TRBV19 and TRBJ2-5; a possible D gene is TRBD2 (7 bases). Germline V CDR1 and CDR2: LNHDA, SQIVND (reference sequence). V dropped 1 base and J dropped 1 base, with 10 bases sitting between them. The CDR3 consists of 15 residues.

This chain links TRBV7-3 with TRBJ2-1; 10 nucleotides match TRBD2. V gave up 5 bases and J gave up 4 bases; unmatched junction bases: 5. The CDR3 spans 15 residues. Germline CDR1 SGHTA, CDR2 FQGTGA. CDR3: CASSKLAGIYNEQFF. Here the CDR3 DNA reads TGTGCCAGCAGCAAACTAGCGGGGATATACAATGAGCAGTTCTTC. The full variable domain, rest sourced from reference TRBV7-3 and TRBJ2-1, is GAGVSQTPSNKVTEKGKYVELRCDPISGHTALYWYRQSLGQGPEFLIYFQGTGAADDSGLPNDRFFAVRPEGSVSTLKIQRTERGDSAVYLCASSKLAGIYNEQFFGPGTRLTVL.

In its sample, this clone was seen once. The V and J genes are TRBV5-4 and TRBJ2-7; the D gene is possibly TRBD1 (5 bases). The V and J ends lost 5 bases and 3 bases respectively, with 12 bases between them. The CDR3 consists of 13 residues. Germline-derived CDR1 and CDR2 are SGHNT and YYREEE (reference sequence). The CDR3 region is CASSYDSSYEQYF. The CDR3 region has the DNA TGTGCCAGCAGTTATGACAGTAGCTACGAGCAGTACTTC. The variable domain in full, with the rest retrieved from reference TRBV5-4 and TRBJ2-7, is ETGVTQSPTHLIKTRGQQVTLRCSSQSGHNTVSWYQQALGQGPQFIFQYYREEENGRGNFPPRFSGLQFPNYSSELNVNALELDDSALYLCASSYDSSYEQYFGPGTRLTVT.

This clone appeared a single time. V usage is TRBV19 and J usage is TRBJ1-6; D is ambiguous. CDR1 and CDR2 from the germline V gene are LNHDA and SQIVND (reference sequence). This CDR3 comprises 16 residues. V was clipped by 6 bases and J by 0 bases, with 12 bases between them. CDR3 loop: CASSREHYSYNSPLHF. The DNA of the CDR3 is TGTGCCAGTAGCCGGGAACACTACTCCTATAATTCACCCCTCCACTTT. The variable domain in full, with the rest retrieved from reference TRBV19 and TRBJ1-6, is DGGITQSPKYLFRKEGQNVTLSCEQNLNHDAMYWYRQDPGQGLRLIYYSQIVNDFQKGDIAEGYSVSREKKESFPLTVTSAQKNPTAFYLCASSREHYSYNSPLHFGNGTRLTVT.

V is TRBV2 and J is TRBJ1-4; D possibly corresponds to TRBD1 (5 bases). Germline assignment: CDR1 SNHLY and CDR2 FYNNEI. V gave up 7 bases and J gave up 7 bases, with 16 bases separating them. This CDR3 has 14 amino acids. CDR3 in DNA: TGTGCCAGCACCCCGTGGAGGGGTAGTGAAAAACTGTTTTTT. Translating it yields CASTPWRGSEKLFF.

About this clone: Other nucleotide sequences in the sample specify the same CDR3. As DNA, the CDR3 is TGTGCCAGCAGTTCAGGGCAGGGCTACGAGCAGTACTTC. This sequence encodes CASSSGQGYEQYF. This chain uses TRBV28 with TRBJ2-7, with D maybe TRBD1 (5 bases). V was pared by 4 bases and J by 3 bases, with 10 bases between. Per the germline V gene, CDR1 is MDHEN and CDR2 is SYDVKM. CDR3 length: 13 amino acids.

CDR3 bases: TGTGCCAGCAGCTTAATGACAGGGGGCGGGATAGGAAACATTCAGTACTTC. Translation gives CASSLMTGGGIGNIQYF. The rearrangement uses TRBV5-8 and TRBJ2-4; TRBD1 aligns across 10 bases. Per the germline V gene, CDR1 is SGHTS and CDR2 is YDEGEE. The V gene end was trimmed by 2 bases and the J gene end by 6 bases; junction bases not matched to a gene: 11. This CDR3 comprises 17 residues.

This sequence joins TRBV6-5 and TRBJ1-2; D not certain. Deletions cut 7 bases from V and 4 bases from J, with 13 bases between. CDR1 is MNHEY and CDR2 is SVGAGI in the germline V gene. The CDR3 extends over 13 amino acids. DNA for the CDR3: TGTGCCAGCACTCGAGTCGGAGGCTATGGCTACACCTTC. It is translated as CASTRVGGYGYTF.

The chain employs TRBV5-1 and TRBJ2-1; 9 bases map to TRBD1. This CDR3 has 16 amino acids. V was clipped by 4 bases and J by 9 bases; unmatched bases: 14. Germline CDR1 reads SGHRS; CDR2 reads YFSETQ. The CDR3 nucleotides are TGCGCCAGCAGCCCAATAACCGGGACAGGGAGTGGTGAGCAGTTCTTC. It is translated as CASSPITGTGSGEQFF.

This clone occurred once. V gene TRBV7-9 combines with J gene TRBJ1-1; D call uncertain. The CDR3 is 13 amino acids. Germline values: CDR1 SEHNR, CDR2 FQNEAQ (reference sequence). V shed 6 bases and J shed 0 bases, with 8 bases lying between them. For the CDR3, the DNA is TGTGCCAGCAGAACAGAAATGAACACTGAAGCTTTCTTT. This gives the protein CASRTEMNTEAFF.

This clone was detected once. CDR3 in DNA: TGTGCCAGCTCACCACGCAGGTTAACAGGGAACACTGAAGCTTTCTTT. Translated: CASSPRRLTGNTEAFF. The rearrangement links TRBV18 to TRBJ1-1, with a tentative D call TRBD1 (5 bases). V dropped 1 base and J dropped 1 base, with 13 bases sitting between them. Germline loops: CDR1 KGHSH, CDR2 LQKENI. The CDR3 loop spans 16 amino acids.

The chain links TRBV28 to TRBJ1-2, with D tentatively TRBD1 (6 bases). The CDR3 loop spans 14 amino acids. V lost 3 bases and J 4 bases, leaving 12 bases between the germline ends. Germline CDR1 reads MDHEN; CDR2 reads SYDVKM. The DNA of the CDR3 is TGTGCCAGCAGTTTGGTGACAGGCGCCTATGGCTACACCTTC. It encodes CASSLVTGAYGYTF.

V is TRBV5-1 and J is TRBJ2-3; unclear D gene. CDR3 length equals 14 residues. CDR1 is SGHRS, CDR2 YFSETQ, per germline. Trimming took off 3 bases at V and 2 bases at J, with 10 bases between the two ends. The CDR3 sequence: CASSSGSYTDTQYF. CDR3 in DNA: TGCGCCAGCAGCTCAGGATCCTACACAGATACGCAGTATTTT.

This chain joins TRBV5-4 and TRBJ2-6, with a weak D call TRBD2 (6 bases). The CDR3 length is 16 residues. The germline CDR1 and CDR2 sequences are SGHNT and YYREEE (reference sequence). V dropped 3 bases and J dropped 2 bases, with 12 bases sitting between them. CDR3 bases: TGTGCCAGCAGCTCTGGAGGGACGGCTGGGGCCAACGTCCTGACTTTC. This gives the protein CASSSGGTAGANVLTF.

This chain connects TRBV5-1 to TRBJ1-4, with 8 bases aligning to TRBD1. The CDR3 consists of 15 residues. J was trimmed by 7 bases and V by 5 bases; bases with no gene match: 10. The V gene's germline CDR1 is SGHRS and CDR2 YFSETQ. This CDR3 is CASSSQGALGEKLFF. The CDR3 DNA is TGCGCCAGCAGTTCCCAGGGGGCTTTGGGTGAAAAACTGTTTTTT.

The V and J genes are TRBV7-2 and TRBJ1-4; tentative D call: TRBD1 (5 bases). The CDR3 is 17 residues long. Germline V gene lookup returns CDR1 SGHTA and CDR2 FQGNSA. Trimming removed 5 bases from V and 0 bases from J, with 16 bases in between. The CDR3 spells CASSLQRGGTTNEKLFF. CDR3 bases: TGTGCCAGCAGCCTACAGAGGGGAGGTACAACTAATGAAAAACTGTTTTTT.

This clone was found a few times. The rearrangement links TRBV19 to TRBJ1-6, with TRBD1 matching 7 bases. J was trimmed by 6 bases and V by 7 bases; bases with no gene match: 6. The germline gives CDR1 LNHDA, CDR2 SQIVND (reference sequence). CDR3 length equals 14 residues. The CDR3: CASTSGTVNSPLHF. CDR3 nucleotides: TGTGCCAGTACGTCCGGGACAGTTAATTCACCCCTCCACTTT.

The table lists this clone with a count of one. The chain recombines TRBV27 with TRBJ2-7, with a possible D match to TRBD1 (7 bases). Between the trimmed V and J ends, which lost 8 bases and 1 base, there was a span of 12 bases. The CDR3 is 13 residues long. CDR1 and CDR2 from the germline V gene are MNHEY and SMNVEV (reference sequence). The CDR3 spells CASGGTDSYEQYF. CDR3 nucleotides: TGTGCCAGCGGGGGGACAGATTCCTACGAGCAGTACTTC.

This chain uses TRBV29-1 with TRBJ2-1; 7 bases are shared with TRBD2. This CDR3 has 13 amino acids. Looked up from germline, CDR1 is SQVTM and CDR2 is ANQGSEA. V lost 5 bases and J lost 9; bases outside the gene matches: 10. This CDR3 is CSVSRGVFSEQFF. DNA of the CDR3: TGCAGCGTTTCTCGGGGGGTATTTAGTGAGCAGTTCTTC.

This rearrangement joins TRBV6-5 to TRBJ1-5, with D possibly being TRBD1 (6 bases). V lost 8 bases and J lost 4, with 15 bases in between. Germline CDR1 reads MNHEY; CDR2 reads SVGAGI. This CDR3 is built from 14 residues. CDR3: CASWGGSKNQPQHF. The CDR3 DNA follows: TGTGCCAGCTGGGGGGGCTCCAAGAATCAGCCCCAGCATTTT.

Here the CDR3 reads CASSLGRGLYNEQFF. CDR3 bases: TGTGCCAGCAGCTTAGGCAGGGGCCTTTACAATGAGCAGTTCTTC. J is TRBJ2-1 and V is TRBV7-9; perhaps TRBD1 as D (6 bases). The ends were cut back, 1 base at V and 4 bases at J, with 11 bases in the middle. Germline V gene sequence: CDR1 SEHNR, CDR2 FQNEAQ (reference sequence). The CDR3 is 15 residues long.

DNA for the CDR3: TGTGCCAGCAGCCGGGGACAGTATTCACCCCTCCACTTT. The encoded protein is CASSRGQYSPLHF. V gene TRBV3-1 (or the pseudogene TRBV3-2) combines with J gene TRBJ1-6; 7 positions agree with TRBD1. This CDR3 has 13 residues. V gave up 4 bases and J gave up 8 bases; unmatched junction bases: 2. Germline V gene data show CDR1 as LGHDT and CDR2 as YNNKEL (reference sequence).

The chain links TRBV7-2 to TRBJ2-1; 8 bases match TRBD1. The V gene's germline CDR1 is SGHTA and CDR2 FQGNSA. The V segment lost 5 bases and the J segment 8 bases; nucleotides outside the gene matches: 14. This CDR3 is 16 amino acids long. Written as DNA, the CDR3 is TGTGCCAGCAGCCCCCCCAGGGGGCGAGTTGGCGATGAGCAGTTCTTC. It specifies CASSPPRGRVGDEQFF.

This sequence joins TRBV6-5 and TRBJ1-2, with 8 bases fitting TRBD1. The CDR3 runs 15 residues. From germline, CDR1 is MNHEY and CDR2 SVGAGI. The ends lost 0 bases at V and 3 bases at J; junction bases unmatched: 3. CDR3 residues: CASSYSRTGYYGYTF. CDR3 bases: TGTGCCAGCAGTTACTCAAGGACAGGGTACTATGGCTACACCTTC.

This clone was picked up one time. This sequence joins TRBV9 and TRBJ2-7, with 9 bases identical to TRBD1. Germline V lookup: CDR1 SGDLS, CDR2 YYNGEE. Losses at the gene ends were 4 bases for V and 4 bases for J; bases not matched to a gene: 9. This CDR3 has 15 amino acids. The chain's CDR3 is CASSPSGQGIYEQYF. CDR3 nucleotides: TGTGCCAGCAGCCCATCGGGACAGGGAATTTACGAGCAGTACTTC.